The T cell receptor (beta chain) described here comes from a study of shared clonotypes between healthy human individuals. The germline V gene has CDR1 MGHRA and CDR2 YSYEKL. Trimming shortened V by 2 bases and J by 0 bases, and 8 bases separated the two germline ends. The CDR3 runs to 15 residues. TCRdb's table, derived via immunoSEQ multiplex PCR, lists solely in-frame clones and lacks some. This sample has about 2 million clones, with about 95% found just once. Whole-study results and caveats: Sampling covered nothing but blood. Tissue TCR repertoires likely differ from those found in blood.

Only CD45RO-negative cells positively selected for CCR7 counted as naive CD8 cells, so terminally differentiated effector memory CD45RA+ cells were excluded. As for this clone: The target antigen is unknown.

Sequencing was performed on naive CD8+ T cells sorted from blood. J is TRBJ1-3 and V is TRBV4-1, with D hard to call. This TCR was sampled from a man aged 18 to 29 in good health. The CDR3 DNA sequence: TGCGCCAGCAGCCAACGCGTCAGCTCTGGAAACACCATATATTTT. This gives the protein CASSQRVSSGNTIYF.